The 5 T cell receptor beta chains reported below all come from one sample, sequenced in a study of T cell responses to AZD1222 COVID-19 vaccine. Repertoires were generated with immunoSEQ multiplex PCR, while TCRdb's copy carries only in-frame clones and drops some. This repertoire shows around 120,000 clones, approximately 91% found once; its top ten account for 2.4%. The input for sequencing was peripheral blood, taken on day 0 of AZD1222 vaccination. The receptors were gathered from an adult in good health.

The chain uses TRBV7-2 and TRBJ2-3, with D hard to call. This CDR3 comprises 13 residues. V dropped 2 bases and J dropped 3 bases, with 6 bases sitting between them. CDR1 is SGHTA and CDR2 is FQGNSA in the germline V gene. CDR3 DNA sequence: TGTGCCAGCAGCTTACCCAGGACAGATACGCAGTATTTT. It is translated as CASSLPRTDTQYF. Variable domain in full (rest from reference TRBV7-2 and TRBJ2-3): GAGVSQSPSNKVTEKGKDVELRCDPISGHTALYWYRQSLGQGLEFLIYFQGNSAPDKSGLPSDRFSAERTGGSVSTLTIQRTQQEDSAVYLCASSLPRTDTQYFGPGTRLTVL.

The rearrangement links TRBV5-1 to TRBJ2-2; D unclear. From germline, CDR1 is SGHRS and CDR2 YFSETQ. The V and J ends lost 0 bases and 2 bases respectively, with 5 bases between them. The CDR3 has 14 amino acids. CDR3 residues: CASSLAFNTGELFF. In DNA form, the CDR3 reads TGCGCCAGCAGCTTGGCGTTCAACACCGGGGAGCTGTTTTTT.

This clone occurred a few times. The CDR3: CSGSRGANTEAFF. CDR3 nucleotide sequence: TGCAGCGGCTCGCGGGGGGCGAACACTGAAGCTTTCTTT. The rearrangement uses TRBV29-1 and TRBJ1-1, with D possibly being TRBD1 (6 bases). This CDR3 is 13 amino acids long. CDR1 is SQVTM and CDR2 is ANQGSEA in the germline V gene. V shed 7 bases and J shed 1 base, with 13 bases lying between them.

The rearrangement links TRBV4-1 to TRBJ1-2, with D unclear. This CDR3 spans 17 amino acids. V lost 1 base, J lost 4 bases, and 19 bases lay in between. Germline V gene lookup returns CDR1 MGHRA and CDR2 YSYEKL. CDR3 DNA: TGCGCCAGCAGCCAAGTCCCCGGCCAGGCGAAATTCTATGGCTACACCTTC. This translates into CASSQVPGQAKFYGYTF.

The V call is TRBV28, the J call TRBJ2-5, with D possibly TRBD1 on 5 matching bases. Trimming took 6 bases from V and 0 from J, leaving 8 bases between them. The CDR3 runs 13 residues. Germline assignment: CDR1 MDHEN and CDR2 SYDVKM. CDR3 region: CASRVQDQETQYF. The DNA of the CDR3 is TGTGCCAGCAGGGTACAGGACCAAGAGACCCAGTACTTC.